Detailed here is one T cell receptor beta chain. Its antigen remains unidentified. The data belong to a study of radiotherapy plus CTLA-4 blockade in lung cancer. Study results and caveats: Blood TCR clones of tumor origin expanded after radiotherapy plus ipilimumab.

Only in-frame clones appear in the TCRdb table, and some are missing; sequencing was by immunoSEQ multiplex PCR. Of tens of thousands of clones in the sample, around three quarters are singletons; the top ten hold 16%. The CDR3 sequence is 13 residues long. With 4 bases removed from V and 4 bases from J, the gap between germline ends came to 11 bases. Germline V lookup: CDR1 SGHTA, CDR2 FQGNSA. The sample in question was peripheral blood, obtained from a patient treated with radiotherapy plus ipilimumab. The chain has TRBV7-2 and TRBJ2-7, with a weak D call TRBD1 (5 bases). This TCR derives from a human donor with non-small cell lung cancer that progressed on radiotherapy plus ipilimumab. CDR3 nucleotides: TGTGCCAGCAGCTCTCGACAGTCTTACGAGCAGTACTTC. Protein: CASSSRQSYEQYF. The full variable domain, in which reference TRBV7-2 and TRBJ2-7 provide the parts outside the CDR3, is GAGVSQSPSNKVTEKGKDVELRCDPISGHTALYWYRQSLGQGLEFLIYFQGNSAPDKSGLPSDRFSAERTGGSVSTLTIQRTQQEDSAVYLCASSSRQSYEQYFGPGTRLTVT.